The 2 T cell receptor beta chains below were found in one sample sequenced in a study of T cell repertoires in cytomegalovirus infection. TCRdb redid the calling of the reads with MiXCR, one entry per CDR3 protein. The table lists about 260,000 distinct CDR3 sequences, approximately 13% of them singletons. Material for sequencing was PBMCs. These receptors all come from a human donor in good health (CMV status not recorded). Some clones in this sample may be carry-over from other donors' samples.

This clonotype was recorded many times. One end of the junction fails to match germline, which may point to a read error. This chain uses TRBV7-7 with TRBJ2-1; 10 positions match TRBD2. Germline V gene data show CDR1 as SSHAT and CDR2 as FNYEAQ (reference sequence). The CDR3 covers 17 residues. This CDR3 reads CASSTQILAGSSPEQFF. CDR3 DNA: TGTGCTAGCAGCACGCAAATACTAGCGGGGTCGAGTCCTGAGCAGTTCTTC.

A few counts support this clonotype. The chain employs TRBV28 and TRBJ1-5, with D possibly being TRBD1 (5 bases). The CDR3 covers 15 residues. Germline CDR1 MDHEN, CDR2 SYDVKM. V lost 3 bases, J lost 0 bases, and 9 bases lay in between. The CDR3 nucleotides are TGTGCCAGCAGTTTCGGGGGGTATAGCAATCAGCCCCAGCATTTT. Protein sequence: CASSFGGYSNQPQHF.